This entry concerns a single TCR beta chain. Its antigen has not been determined. Each CD8+ T cell subset was flow-sorted in triplicate, and 250,000 to 350,000 cells per subset were placed directly into RLT lysis buffer. To keep memory contaminants out, a stringent definition of naive CD8+ T cells was applied: CD45RO-CCR7+CD27+CD95-. Standard density gradient centrifugation was used to isolate peripheral blood mononuclear cells from buffy coats. A FACSAria III was used to flow-sort naive CD8+ T cells into CXCR3-negative and CXCR3-positive populations. Total RNA was extracted from sorted cells using an RNeasy Mini Kit. The listed sequencing device is NextSeq 550. The Human TCR Profiling Kit (MiLaboratory) was used to make UMI-labeled 5' RACE TRB cDNA libraries. The full amount of extracted RNA was used for cDNA synthesis, and the full amount of resulting cDNA was used for PCR amplification. Libraries were prepared in parallel with an identical number of PCR cycles. As for how the authors treated the data: About 57,000 +/- 9,900 unique UMI-labeled TRB cDNA molecules per library were extracted with MIGEC and MiXCR, with at least two reads per UMI required. On average, each library contained approximately 40,000 +/- 10,000 functional in-frame TRB CDR3 nucleotide clonotypes without stop codons. After downsampling to 5000 UMI-labeled TRB molecules per sample, diversity metrics such as normalized Shannon-Wiener and Chao1 were calculated in VDJtools. VDJtools was used to calculate clonotype-size-weighted physicochemical properties of the central five CDR3 residues, namely interaction energy, strength, volume and Kidera factor 4. Through TCRdb reprocessing, the reads give one entry per CDR3 protein sequence; DNA is omitted. It is TCRdb's table, rather than the study itself, that gives the V and J calls and clone size. Per the sample table, the count is approximately 65,000 distinct CDR3 sequences. 0.55% to 0.8% of the sample belongs to the ten largest clones.

The record originates from a study of CXCR3-negative and CXCR3-positive naive CD8 T cells (dated 2019 in TCRdb). General notes on the study: In total, about 140 million TRB reads were obtained, or roughly 1.5 +/- 0.3 million reads per library. Diversity and physicochemical repertoire analyses were performed on about ten donors pooled from two independent experiments. Naive subsets from 5 or 6 donors and memory cells from 3 donors were included in the TRBV-TRBJ cluster analysis.

The paper as a whole reports these results and caveats: Both naive subsets had comparably high repertoire diversity, while memory CD8+ T cells had much lower repertoire diversity. CXCR3 expression partially decreased after cryopreservation, so most assays used freshly isolated PBMCs. TRB CDR3s from CXCR3-positive naive cells showed higher hydrophobicity (lower Kidera factor 4), lower energy, and higher strength and volume indices than CXCR3-negative naive cells. Because surface CD5, which has been linked to self-reactivity in mice, was comparable between naive subsets, TCR interaction strength was also inferred from TRB CDR3 physicochemical properties. TRBV-TRBJ usage was similar between naive CXCR3-negative and CXCR3-positive cells from the same donor, while memory cells showed distinct patterns.

The CDR3 starts with the cysteine, ends with the phenylalanine, and has 15 residues. This entry has no DNA. Sequences LGHDT (CDR1) and YNNKEL (CDR2) are obtained from the germline V gene (reference sequence). The chain couples TRBV3-1 to TRBJ2-5; without DNA, the TCRdb call of TRBD2 cannot be checked. This clonotype was obtained from a human donor in good health. Some clones in this sample may be carry-over from other donors' samples. What was sequenced was naive CXCR3+ CD8+ T cells from blood. Interpreted using the paper, the cell subset or site label stands for: CD45RO-CCR7+CD27+CD95- naive CD8+ T cells expressing CXCR3 (TNR3+). CDR3 loop: CASSQGSGSGETQYF.